The 27 T cell receptor beta chains given below trace back to one sample, sequenced in a study of T cells in Graves' hyperthyroidism and ophthalmopathy. The investigators amplified TCR beta CDR3 regions from RNA transcripts. The TCR CDR3 first-round RT-PCR relied on the HTBI primer set. From the multiplex PCR reads, TCRdb called clonotypes with MiXCR, one entry per CDR3 protein. This table has 700,000 to 950,000 distinct CDR3 sequences, approximately 36% appearing once. What was sequenced was blood. The receptor set was obtained from a woman in her forties with Graves' hyperthyroidism.

On this clonotype itself: The junction shows a germline mismatch at one end, possibly a read error. J is TRBJ2-2 and V is TRBV7-2, with D possibly TRBD1 on 6 matching bases. Germline V gene sequence: CDR1 SGHTA, CDR2 FQGNSA. The CDR3 extends over 16 amino acids. In nucleotides, the CDR3 is TGTGCCAGCAGCCAGAGGACAGCAGCGAACATCGGGGAGCTGTTTTTT. Protein product: CASSQRTAANIGELFF. Together with reference TRBV7-2 and TRBJ2-2, the CDR3 gives the full variable domain: GAGVSQSPSNKVTEKGKDVELRCDPISGHTALYWYRQSLGQGLEFLIYFQGNSAPDKSGLPSDRFSAERTGGSVSTLTIQRTQQEDSAVYLCASSQRTAANIGELFFGEGSRLTVL.

The chain couples TRBV7-6 to TRBJ1-3; no clear D gene. The V and J ends lost 1 base and 4 bases respectively, with 5 bases between them. Germline CDR1 reads SGHVS; CDR2 reads FNYEAQ. The CDR3 has 13 amino acids. CDR3 loop: CASSLEEGNTIYF. CDR3 sequence (DNA): TGTGCCAGCAGCTTAGAAGAGGGAAACACCATATATTTT.

This clonotype was counted only a few times. The chain is built from TRBV20-1 and TRBJ1-3; D not certain. CDR1 is DFQATT and CDR2 is SNEGSKA in the germline V gene (reference sequence). V dropped 5 bases and J dropped 3 bases, with 26 bases sitting between them. The CDR3 loop spans 18 amino acids. The CDR3 bases are TGCAGTGCTCCTCCGGGTGGGCCCCCCGATTGGAATGGAAACACCATATATTTT. Amino acids: CSAPPGGPPDWNGNTIYF.

V and J are TRBV7-6 and TRBJ2-5; a weak D match, TRBD2 (6 bases). The J call may be wrong; the DNA end is better matched by TRBJ2-1. This CDR3 spans 16 amino acids. Per the germline V gene, CDR1 is SGHVS and CDR2 is FNYEAQ. The CDR3: CASSLAGGNWGNEQFF. The DNA of the CDR3 is TGTGCCAGCAGCTTAGCTGGAGGGAATTGGGGCAATGAGCAGTTCTTC.

Concerning this clonotype itself: Compared with germline, one end of the junction differs, possibly owing to a read error. The J gene is TRBJ1-1, the V gene TRBV7-9; D may be TRBD1 (5 bases). The V gene's germline CDR1 is SEHNR and CDR2 FQNEAQ (reference sequence). CDR3 length: 16 amino acids. CDR3 DNA: TGTGCCAGCAGCTCGACAGCGTCATATGGCTACACTGAAGCTTCCTTT. Translation: CASSSTASYGYTEASF.

This clonotype was seen repeatedly, ten times or more. DNA for the CDR3: TGCGCCAGCCGACGAGAGGAAAAACTGTTTTTT. This gives the protein CASRREEKLFF. This chain links TRBV5-1 with TRBJ1-4; D gene uncertain. Trimming left V 7 bases short and J 8 bases short, with 9 bases between. In germline, CDR1 is SGHRS, CDR2 YFSETQ. The CDR3 extends over 11 amino acids.

This clonotype was counted a few times. The chain employs TRBV9 and TRBJ2-7, with a weak D call TRBD1 (6 bases). CDR1 SGDLS and CDR2 YYNGEE come from the germline V gene. The CDR3 loop spans 14 amino acids. Trimming removed 7 bases from V and 3 bases from J, with 17 bases in between. Here the CDR3 DNA reads TGTGCCAGCTCACCACCGGCAGGGGTCTACGAGCAGTACTTC. Its translation: CASSPPAGVYEQYF.

This clonotype was counted ten times or more. The chain recombines TRBV6-5 with TRBJ1-6; 10 nucleotides match TRBD1. Per the germline V gene, CDR1 is MNHEY and CDR2 is SVGAGI. The CDR3 loop spans 16 amino acids. With 5 bases clipped from V and 7 bases from J, the junction kept 8 bases outside the gene matches. The CDR3 region has the DNA TGTGCCAGCAGTCGAAAGCCGGGACAGGGGAATTCACCCCTCCACTTT. Translated, it gives CASSRKPGQGNSPLHF.

The table lists this clonotype with many counts. CDR3 sequence: CASSPRQGSDSPLHF. In DNA, the CDR3 is TGTGCCAGCAGCCCCCGACAGGGTTCGGATTCACCCCTCCACTTT. The chain has TRBV5-8 and TRBJ1-6, with 7 bases identical to TRBD1. The CDR3 totals 15 residues. V trimming: 4 bases; J trimming: 8 bases; junction bases outside the gene matches: 9. The germline gives CDR1 SGHTS, CDR2 YDEGEE.

Concerning this clonotype: One junction end disagrees with the germline gene, perhaps due to a read error. The CDR3 DNA is TGTGCCAGCGGTGACAGACAGGGCCTTAACTATGGCTACACCTTC. Protein sequence: CASGDRQGLNYGYTF. The chain employs TRBV2 and TRBJ1-2, with 7 bases fitting TRBD1. Germline V gene lookup returns CDR1 SNHLY and CDR2 FYNNEI. The CDR3 covers 15 residues. Complete variable domain (other parts from reference TRBV2 and TRBJ1-2): EPEVTQTPSHQVTQMGQEVILRCVPISNHLYFYWYRQILGQKVEFLVSFYNNEISEKSEIFDDQFSVERPDGSNFTLKIRSTKLEDSAMYFCASGDRQGLNYGYTFGSGTRLTVV.

This clonotype occurred many times. The J gene is TRBJ1-6, the V gene TRBV5-1; TRBD1 might be the D (5 bases). V lost 4 bases and J 7 bases, leaving 15 bases between the germline ends. The CDR3 length is 15 residues. The germline CDR1 and CDR2 sequences are SGHRS and YFSETQ. CDR3 region: CASSPAGGGNSPLHF. CDR3 nucleotide sequence: TGCGCCAGCAGCCCGGCGGGGGGAGGGAATTCACCCCTCCACTTT.

Details on this clonotype: Just one base apart from a much larger clone, this may be a read error. The chain couples TRBV7-2 to TRBJ1-2, with unresolved D. This CDR3 is built from 14 residues. V lost 7 bases, J lost 7 bases, and 19 bases lay in between. Germline assignment: CDR1 SGHTA and CDR2 FQGNSA. The CDR3 nucleotides read TGTGCCAGCAACAAAGGACCTTCGGCTTTTGGCTACACCTTC. Its protein is CASNKGPSAFGYTF.

Points on this clonotype: At one end the junction does not follow the germline gene, possibly because of a read error. The chain joins TRBV6-5 to TRBJ1-1; the D gene is possibly TRBD1 (6 bases). The CDR3 consists of 15 residues. In germline, CDR1 is MNHEY, CDR2 SVGAGI. CDR3: CATSLGRDGGGEAFF. The CDR3 DNA is TGTGCCACCAGTCTCGGACGGGACGGAGGGGGTGAAGCTTTCTTT.

About this clonotype: The junction and the germline gene differ at one end; a read error may be behind it. The V call is TRBV20-1, the J call TRBJ1-3, with a tentative D call TRBD1 (6 bases). There are 15 residues in the CDR3. Germline values: CDR1 DFQATT, CDR2 SNEGSKA (reference sequence). DNA of the CDR3: TGCAGTGCTAGAAGAAATGCAGGGGCGAGAAACACCACATATTTT. Its protein product is CSARRNAGARNTTYF.

V and J are TRBV9 and TRBJ1-1; perhaps TRBD1 as D (6 bases). The germline CDR1 and CDR2 sequences are SGDLS and YYNGEE. Trimming took 0 bases from V and 0 from J, leaving 15 bases between them. The CDR3 is 17 amino acids. In DNA, the CDR3 is TGTGCCAGCAGCGTAGCTAGGGGGAAGGTTGTGAACACTGAAGCTTTCTTT. As protein: CASSVARGKVVNTEAFF.

This clonotype was seen repeatedly, ten times or more. The CDR3 loop reads CSVEVTGVGEKLFF. In DNA form, the CDR3 reads TGCAGCGTTGAAGTGACAGGGGTTGGAGAAAAACTGTTTTTT. The chain has TRBV29-1 and TRBJ1-4; 8 bases are shared with TRBD1. J lost 8 bases, V lost 1 base, and 6 bases had no gene match. The germline gives CDR1 SQVTM, CDR2 ANQGSEA. This CDR3 contains 14 residues.

The J gene is TRBJ1-5, the V gene TRBV20-1; D not resolved. The germline V gene encodes CDR1 DFQATT and CDR2 SNEGSKA (reference sequence). Trimming pared 3 bases from V and 2 bases from J, leaving 26 bases between. The CDR3 has 19 residues. Here the CDR3 reads CSASNPPGSHGHGNQPQHF. In nucleotides, the CDR3 is TGCAGTGCTAGTAATCCGCCCGGGAGCCATGGGCACGGCAATCAGCCCCAGCATTTT.

V and J are TRBV19 and TRBJ2-7; TRBD1 aligns across 11 bases. Germline CDR1 and CDR2: LNHDA and SQIVND (reference sequence). The CDR3 runs to 15 residues. Trimming at V came to 9 bases and at J to 2 bases, leaving 9 bases not matched to a gene. Written as DNA, the CDR3 is TGTGCCAGAACCCGGCGGACAGGGGGCCCCTACGAGCAGTACTTC. Translation gives CARTRRTGGPYEQYF.

This clonotype was counted at least ten times. V usage is TRBV29-1 and J usage is TRBJ2-7; no clear D. The length of the CDR3 is 13 residues. Germline loops: CDR1 SQVTM, CDR2 ANQGSEA. V was clipped by 8 bases and J by 5 bases, with 19 bases between them. The CDR3 here is CSPSSVRSDEQYF. CDR3 sequence (DNA): TGCAGCCCCAGTTCGGTTAGAAGCGACGAGCAGTACTTC.

This clonotype came up a few times. The V gene is TRBV30, the J gene TRBJ1-2; weak D call: TRBD1 (6 bases). This CDR3 region has 11 residues. Germline-derived CDR1 and CDR2 are GTSNPN and SVGIG (reference sequence). Trimming removed 3 bases at V and 7 bases at J, with 9 bases between. The CDR3 region has the DNA TGTGCCTGGAGCAACAGGGCTGGCTACACCTTC. Translated, it gives CAWSNRAGYTF.

Remarks on this clonotype: A much larger clone differs by one base, so this may be a read error. CDR3 amino acids: CATRPKGAPNTGELFF. CDR3 DNA sequence: TGTGCCACCAGACCTAAGGGGGCTCCGAACACCGGGGAGCTGTTTTTT. This chain links TRBV24-1 with TRBJ2-2; TRBD1 agrees at 7 bases. Germline lookup yields CDR1 KGHDR and CDR2 SFDVKD. V lost 7 bases to trimming and J lost 0 bases; unmatched junction nucleotides: 7. CDR3 length: 16 residues.

V and J are TRBV2 and TRBJ1-1; D is ambiguous. The V end lost 8 bases, the J end lost 4 bases, and 17 bases lay between the germline ends. The germline gives CDR1 SNHLY, CDR2 FYNNEI. The CDR3 covers 14 residues. CDR3 in amino acids: CASVWALAGTEAFF. The CDR3 DNA reads TGTGCCAGCGTTTGGGCGTTGGCGGGCACTGAAGCTTTCTTT.

This clonotype was observed many times. The genes are TRBV9 and TRBJ2-7; 9 nucleotides line up with TRBD1. This CDR3 spans 16 amino acids. J was trimmed by 2 bases and V by 3 bases; bases with no gene match: 9. The germline CDR1 and CDR2 sequences are SGDLS and YYNGEE. The CDR3: CASSESPDRGPYEQYF. The CDR3 nucleotides are TGTGCCAGCAGCGAATCGCCGGACAGGGGCCCCTACGAGCAGTACTTC.

This clonotype appeared many times. This chain connects TRBV10-3 to TRBJ1-1; a possible D gene is TRBD1 (5 bases). The CDR3 covers 12 residues. Trimming took off 5 bases at V and 1 base at J, with 5 bases between the two ends. In germline, CDR1 is ENHRY, CDR2 SYGVKD. DNA for the CDR3: TGTGCCATCAGTACAGGGAACACTGAAGCTTTCTTT. It encodes CAISTGNTEAFF.

The rearrangement uses TRBV29-1 and TRBJ2-5, with 9 bases fitting TRBD2. V lost 4 bases and J lost 3; bases outside the gene matches: 3. Per germline, CDR1 SQVTM and CDR2 ANQGSEA. The CDR3 has 13 amino acids. CDR3 residues: CSVAAGGEETQYF. The CDR3 DNA follows: TGCAGCGTTGCAGCGGGGGGTGAAGAGACCCAGTACTTC.

This clonotype occurred a few times. This chain joins TRBV6-5 and TRBJ1-1, with 7 positions matching TRBD1. Trimming removed 2 bases from V and 5 bases from J; junction bases left unmatched: 5. CDR1 and CDR2 (germline): MNHEY, SVGAGI. CDR3 length equals 14 residues. In nucleotides, the CDR3 is TGTGCCAGCAGTTACGAGGGGGCGCGGACTGAAGCTTTCTTT. Its translation is CASSYEGARTEAFF.

This clonotype has a single count. The J gene is TRBJ2-2, the V gene TRBV4-2; D gene unclear. The germline V gene encodes CDR1 LGHNA and CDR2 YNFKEQ. With 1 base removed from V and 3 bases from J, the gap between germline ends came to 9 bases. The CDR3 is 15 residues long. This CDR3 reads CASSQGLEYTGELFF. The CDR3 DNA follows: TGTGCCAGCAGCCAAGGTCTTGAATACACCGGGGAGCTGTTTTTT.